The following is a T cell receptor (beta chain) sequence with its context. The germline CDR1 and CDR2 sequences are SGHRS and YFSETQ. The CDR3 length is 17 residues. Trimming removed 0 bases from V and 0 bases from J; junction bases left unmatched: 8. These data belong to a study of blood T cell repertoires in COVID-19. Study at large: COVID-19 samples collected from the United States, Italy and Spain covered acute and convalescent phases.

TCRdb keeps only in-frame clones here, not all; method: immunoSEQ multiplex PCR. The sample yields fewer than 65,000 clones, roughly 79% seen once. This sequence was found in a man in his sixties with acute or convalescent COVID-19. The V call is TRBV5-1, the J call TRBJ1-1; 7 bases match TRBD1. Sequencing used peripheral blood. The CDR3 nucleotides are TGCGCCAGCAGCTTGGGGGGACAGCTTTCTCTGAACACTGAAGCTTTCTTT. As protein: CASSLGGQLSLNTEAFF.